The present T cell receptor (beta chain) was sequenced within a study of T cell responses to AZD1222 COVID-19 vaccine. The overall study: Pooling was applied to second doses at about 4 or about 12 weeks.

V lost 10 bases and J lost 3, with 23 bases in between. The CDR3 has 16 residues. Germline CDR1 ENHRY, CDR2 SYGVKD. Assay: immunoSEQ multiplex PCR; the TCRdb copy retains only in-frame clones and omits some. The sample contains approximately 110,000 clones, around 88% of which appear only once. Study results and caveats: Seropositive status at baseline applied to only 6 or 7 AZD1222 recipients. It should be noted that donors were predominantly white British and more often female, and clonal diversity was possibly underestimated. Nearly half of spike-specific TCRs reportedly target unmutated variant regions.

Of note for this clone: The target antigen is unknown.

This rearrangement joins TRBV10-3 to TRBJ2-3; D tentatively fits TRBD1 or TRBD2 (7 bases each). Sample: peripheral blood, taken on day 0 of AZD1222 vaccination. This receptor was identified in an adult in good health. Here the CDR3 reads CATRRGGGDGTDTQYF. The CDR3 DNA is TGTGCCACCCGGAGGGGAGGGGGCGATGGTACAGATACGCAGTATTTT.